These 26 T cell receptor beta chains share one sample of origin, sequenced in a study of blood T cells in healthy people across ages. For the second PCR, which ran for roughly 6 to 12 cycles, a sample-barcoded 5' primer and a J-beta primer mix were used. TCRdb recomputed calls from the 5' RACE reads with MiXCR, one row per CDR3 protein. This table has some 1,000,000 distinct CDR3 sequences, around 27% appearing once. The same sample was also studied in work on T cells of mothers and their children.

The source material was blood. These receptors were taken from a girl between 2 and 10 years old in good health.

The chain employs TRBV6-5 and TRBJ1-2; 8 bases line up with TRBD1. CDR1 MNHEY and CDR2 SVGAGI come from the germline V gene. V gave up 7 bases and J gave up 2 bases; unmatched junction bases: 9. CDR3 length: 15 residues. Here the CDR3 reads CASTHGQGFNYGYTF. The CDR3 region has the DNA TGTGCCAGCACCCACGGACAGGGATTCAACTATGGCTACACCTTC.

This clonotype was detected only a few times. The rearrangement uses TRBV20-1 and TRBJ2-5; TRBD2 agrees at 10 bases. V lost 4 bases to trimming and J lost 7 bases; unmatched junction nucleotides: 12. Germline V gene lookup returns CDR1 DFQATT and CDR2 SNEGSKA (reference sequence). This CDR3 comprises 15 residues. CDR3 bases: TGCAGTGCTACCTTACTAGCGGGAATTCAGGTGACCCAGTACTTC. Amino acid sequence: CSATLLAGIQVTQYF.

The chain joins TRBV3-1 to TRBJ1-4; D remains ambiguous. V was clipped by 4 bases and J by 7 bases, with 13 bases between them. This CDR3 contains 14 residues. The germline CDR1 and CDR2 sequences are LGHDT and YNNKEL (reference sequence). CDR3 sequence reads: CASSRMGKGEKLFF. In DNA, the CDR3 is TGTGCCAGCAGCCGGATGGGGAAAGGTGAAAAACTGTTTTTT.

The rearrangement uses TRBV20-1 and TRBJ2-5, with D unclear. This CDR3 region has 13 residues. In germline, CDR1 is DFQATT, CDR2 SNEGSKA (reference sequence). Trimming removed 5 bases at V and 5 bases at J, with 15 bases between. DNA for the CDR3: TGCAGTGCTCCTCCTCAAGCTCGGGAGACCCAGTACTTC. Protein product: CSAPPQARETQYF.

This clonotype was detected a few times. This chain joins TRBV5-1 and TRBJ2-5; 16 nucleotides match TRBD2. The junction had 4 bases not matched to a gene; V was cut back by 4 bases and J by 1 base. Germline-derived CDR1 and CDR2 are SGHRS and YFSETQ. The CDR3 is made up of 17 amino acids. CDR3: CASSTGLAGGIQETQYF. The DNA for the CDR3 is TGCGCCAGCAGCACGGGACTAGCGGGAGGGATCCAAGAGACCCAGTACTTC. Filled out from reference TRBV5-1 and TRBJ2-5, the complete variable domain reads KAGVTQTPRYLIKTRGQQVTLSCSPISGHRSVSWYQQTPGQGLQFLFEYFSETQRNKGNFPGRFSGRQFSNSRSEMNVSTLELGDSALYLCASSTGLAGGIQETQYFGPGTRLLVL.

CDR3 bases: TGTGCCAGCAGCTCCACTATCCTCTACGAGCAGTACTTC. Protein: CASSSTILYEQYF. V usage is TRBV7-9 and J usage is TRBJ2-7; no clear D gene. The CDR3 spans 13 residues. V was pared by 4 bases and J by 3 bases, with 10 bases between. The germline CDR1 and CDR2 sequences are SEHNR and FQNEAQ (reference sequence).

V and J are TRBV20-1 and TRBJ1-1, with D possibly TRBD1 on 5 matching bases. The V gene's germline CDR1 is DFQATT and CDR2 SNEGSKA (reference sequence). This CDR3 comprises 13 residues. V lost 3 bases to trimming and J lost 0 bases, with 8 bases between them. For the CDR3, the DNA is TGCAGTGCTAGTGGGACTTTGAACACTGAAGCTTTCTTT. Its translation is CSASGTLNTEAFF.

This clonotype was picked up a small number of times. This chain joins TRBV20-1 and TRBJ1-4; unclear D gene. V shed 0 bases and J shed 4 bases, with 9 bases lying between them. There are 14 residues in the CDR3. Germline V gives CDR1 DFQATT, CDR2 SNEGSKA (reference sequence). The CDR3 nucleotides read TGCAGTGCTAGAGATCGACGGATTAATGAAAAACTGTTTTTT. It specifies CSARDRRINEKLFF.

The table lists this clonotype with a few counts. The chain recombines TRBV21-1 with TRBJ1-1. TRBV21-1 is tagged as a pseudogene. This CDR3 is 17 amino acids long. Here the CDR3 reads CASTVPLGFVRNTEAFF. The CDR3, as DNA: TGTGCCAGCACCGTACCCTTGGGGTTTGTGAGGAACACTGAAGCTTTCTTT.

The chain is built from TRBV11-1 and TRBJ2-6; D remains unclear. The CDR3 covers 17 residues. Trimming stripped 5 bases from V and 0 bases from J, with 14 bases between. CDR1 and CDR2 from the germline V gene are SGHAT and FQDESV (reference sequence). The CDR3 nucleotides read TGTGCCAGCAGCCCCGGCCCTTTTGTCTCTGGGGCCAACGTCCTGACTTTC. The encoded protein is CASSPGPFVSGANVLTF.

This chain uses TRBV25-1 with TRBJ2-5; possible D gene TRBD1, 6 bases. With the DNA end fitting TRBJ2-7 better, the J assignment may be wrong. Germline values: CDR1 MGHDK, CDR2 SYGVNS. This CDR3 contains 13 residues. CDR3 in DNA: TGTGCCAGCAGCAGACCAGGGGAACGCGAGCAGTACTTC. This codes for CASSRPGEREQYF.

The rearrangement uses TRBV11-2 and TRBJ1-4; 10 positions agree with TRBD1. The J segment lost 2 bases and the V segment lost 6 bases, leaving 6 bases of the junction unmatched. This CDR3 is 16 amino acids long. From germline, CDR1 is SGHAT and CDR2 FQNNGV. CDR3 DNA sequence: TGTGCCAGCAGTTTGACAGGGGGCAAGACTAATGAAAAACTGTTTTTT. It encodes CASSLTGGKTNEKLFF.

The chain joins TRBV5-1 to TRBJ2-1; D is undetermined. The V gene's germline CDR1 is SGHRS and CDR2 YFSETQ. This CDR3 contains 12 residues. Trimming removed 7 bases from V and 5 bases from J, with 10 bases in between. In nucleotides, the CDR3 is TGCGCCAGCGGGCCTTTTAACAATGAGCAGTTCTTC. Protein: CASGPFNNEQFF.

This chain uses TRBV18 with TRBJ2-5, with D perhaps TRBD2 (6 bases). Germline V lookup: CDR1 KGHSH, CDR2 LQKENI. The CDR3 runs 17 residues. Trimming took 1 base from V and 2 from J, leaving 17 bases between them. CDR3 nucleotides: TGTGCCAGCTCACCACGTAGAAATAGCGGCCTTCAAGAGACCCAGTACTTC. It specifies CASSPRRNSGLQETQYF.

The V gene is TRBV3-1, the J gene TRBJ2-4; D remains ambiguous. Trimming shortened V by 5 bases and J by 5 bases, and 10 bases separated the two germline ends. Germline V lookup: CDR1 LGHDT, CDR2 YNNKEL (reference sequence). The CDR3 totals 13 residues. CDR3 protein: CASSVRFQNIQYF. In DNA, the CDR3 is TGTGCCAGCAGCGTACGTTTTCAAAACATTCAGTACTTC.

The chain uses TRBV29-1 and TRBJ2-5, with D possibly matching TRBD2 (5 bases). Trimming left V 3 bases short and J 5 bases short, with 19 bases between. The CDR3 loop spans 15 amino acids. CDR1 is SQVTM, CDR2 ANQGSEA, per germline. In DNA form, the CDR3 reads TGCAGCGTTGAGAAAGAGGGAACGAGGGAGGAGACCCAGTACTTC. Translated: CSVEKEGTREETQYF.

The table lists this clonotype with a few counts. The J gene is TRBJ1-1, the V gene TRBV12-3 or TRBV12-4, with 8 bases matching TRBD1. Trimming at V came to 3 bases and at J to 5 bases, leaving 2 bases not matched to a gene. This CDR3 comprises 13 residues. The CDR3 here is CASSFRTGTEAFF. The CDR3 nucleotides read TGTGCCAGCAGTTTTCGGACAGGGACTGAAGCTTTCTTT.

The CDR3 sequence is CASSQGLGTYEQYF. The CDR3 bases are TGCGCCAGCAGCCAAGGGTTAGGGACCTACGAGCAGTACTTC. The J gene is TRBJ2-5, the V gene TRBV4-1, with D unresolved. TRBJ2-7 explains the end of the DNA better; the J call may be wrong. CDR3 length: 14 amino acids. Per germline, CDR1 MGHRA and CDR2 YSYEKL.

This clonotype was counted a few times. The CDR3 coding sequence is TGCAGCGTTGACGGTTGGACCTTC. As protein: CSVDGWTF. This chain joins TRBV29-1 and TRBJ1-2; D is undetermined. V was trimmed by 3 bases and J by 14 bases, leaving 7 bases between them. The CDR3 consists of 8 residues. From germline, CDR1 is SQVTM and CDR2 ANQGSEA.

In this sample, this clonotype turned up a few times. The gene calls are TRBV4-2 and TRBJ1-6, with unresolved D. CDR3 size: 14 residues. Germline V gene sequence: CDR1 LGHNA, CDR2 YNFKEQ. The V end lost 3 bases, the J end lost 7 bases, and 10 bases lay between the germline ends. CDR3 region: CASSHRAQNSPLHF. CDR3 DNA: TGTGCCAGCAGCCACCGGGCCCAGAATTCACCCCTCCACTTT.

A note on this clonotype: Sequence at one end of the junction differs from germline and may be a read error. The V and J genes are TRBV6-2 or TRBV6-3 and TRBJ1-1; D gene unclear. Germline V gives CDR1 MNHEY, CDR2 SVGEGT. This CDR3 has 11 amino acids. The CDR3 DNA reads TGTGCCAGCAGCTTATACCGGGATCTCCTTTTT. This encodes CASSLYRDLLF.

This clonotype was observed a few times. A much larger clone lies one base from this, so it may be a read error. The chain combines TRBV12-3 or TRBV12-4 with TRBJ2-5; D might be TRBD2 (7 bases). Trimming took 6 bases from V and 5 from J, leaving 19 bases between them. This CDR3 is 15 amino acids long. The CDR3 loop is CASSLDGGRWETQYF. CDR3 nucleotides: TGTGCCAGCAGCCTGGACGGGGGGCGGTGGGAGACCCAGTACTTC.

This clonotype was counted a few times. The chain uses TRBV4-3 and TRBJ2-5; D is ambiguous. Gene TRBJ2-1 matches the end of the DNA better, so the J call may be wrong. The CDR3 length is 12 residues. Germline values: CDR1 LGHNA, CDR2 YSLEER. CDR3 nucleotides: TGCGCCAGCAGCCAAGATTGGGGATTTCAGTTCTTC. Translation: CASSQDWGFQFF.

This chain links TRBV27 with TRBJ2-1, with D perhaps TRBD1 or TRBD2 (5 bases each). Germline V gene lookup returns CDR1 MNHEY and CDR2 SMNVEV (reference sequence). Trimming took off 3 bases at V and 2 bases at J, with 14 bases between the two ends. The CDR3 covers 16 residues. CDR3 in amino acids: CASSFYLGTAYNEQFF. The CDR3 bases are TGTGCCAGCAGTTTTTATTTGGGGACGGCCTACAATGAGCAGTTCTTC.

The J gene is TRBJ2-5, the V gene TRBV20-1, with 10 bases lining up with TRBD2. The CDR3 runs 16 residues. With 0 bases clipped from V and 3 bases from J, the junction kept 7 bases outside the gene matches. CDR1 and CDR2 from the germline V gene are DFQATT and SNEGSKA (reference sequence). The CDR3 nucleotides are TGCAGTGCTAGAGATTCAGCGGGGGGGCCAGAAGAGACCCAGTACTTC. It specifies CSARDSAGGPEETQYF.

The DNA of the CDR3 is TGTGCCACGGAATCGTTTCCAGCTAACTATGGCTACACCTTC. It is translated as CATESFPANYGYTF. The chain carries TRBV24-1 and TRBJ1-2; D remains ambiguous. The CDR3 runs 14 residues. V gave up 10 bases and J gave up 0 bases, with 14 bases separating them. CDR1 KGHDR and CDR2 SFDVKD come from the germline V gene.